Listed below are T cell receptor beta chains from one sample, sequenced in a study of T cells in Graves' hyperthyroidism and ophthalmopathy. TCRdb re-analysed the multiplex PCR reads in MiXCR, keeping a single row per CDR3 protein. This table holds approximately 590,000 distinct CDR3 sequences, 15% to 19% found once. Sample: blood. The receptors shown here come from a woman under 40 with Graves' hyperthyroidism. The CDR3 runs from the conserved cysteine through the conserved F or W. A D gene is named only where the DNA matches it firmly. Only some rows state a clone size, as once, few, many or a class for expanded clones.

>TRBJ2-1|-|-|TRBV19
TGTGCCAGTAGTATAGATTGGGGACATGAGCAGTTCTTC
CASSIDWGHEQFF
>TRBJ1-2|many|TRBD1|TRBV28
TGTGCCAGCAGTAACTTCGGACAGGGCCTAGGGTATGGCTACACCTTC
CASSNFGQGLGYGYTF
>TRBJ2-1|few|-|TRBV2
TGTGCCAGCAGAGAACAGGAGGTTAAGTTCTTC
CASREQEVKFF
>TRBJ2-7|few|-|TRBV27
TGTGCCAGCAGTTTAAAGTCAGCCTACGAGCAGTACTTC
CASSLKSAYEQYF
>TRBJ2-3|-|-|TRBV6-4
TGTGCCAGCAGCCCCCAGCTCACTTCTTTAAGCACAGATACGCAGTATTTT
CASSPQLTSLSTDTQYF
>TRBJ1-4|-|TRBD1|TRBV7-9
TGTGCCAGCAGCTCTCAGGGGGCAGGCGAAAAACTGTTTTTT
CASSSQGAGEKLFF
>TRBJ1-5|-|-|TRBV19
TGTGCCAGTAGTATGAAGGGGTCCTATCAGCCCCAGCATTTT
CASSMKGSYQPQHF
>TRBJ2-1|few|-|TRBV19
TGTGCCAGTAGTATGGATTGGGCGGACTTCCTCAATGAGCAGTTCTTC
CASSMDWADFLNEQFF
>TRBJ1-4|many|-|TRBV12-3/TRBV12-4
TGTGCCAGCAGTCTGGACCTTGCAACTAATGAAAAACTGTTTTTT
CASSLDLATNEKLFF
>TRBJ2-5|few|TRBD2|TRBV5-4
TGTGCCAGCAGCCACCGACTAGCGGGAGGGGAAGAGACCCAGTACTTC
CASSHRLAGGEETQYF
>TRBJ2-1|few|TRBD2|TRBV19
TGTGCCAGTAGTGTAGCGGGAAAACCGCCTTACAATGAGCAGTTCTTC
CASSVAGKPPYNEQFF
>TRBJ2-2|many|TRBD2|TRBV10-2
TGCGCCAGCAGTATGGCTAGCGGGGGTACCTATACCGGGGAGCTGTTTTTT
CASSMASGGTYTGELFF
>TRBJ2-7|-|-|TRBV5-8
TGTGCCAGCAGCTCAATGGCCCCTCTCGAGCAGTACTTC
CASSSMAPLEQYF
>TRBJ2-7|-|-|TRBV27
TGTGCCAGCAGTCCCGGGGCGGACGAGCAGTACTTC
CASSPGADEQYF
>TRBJ2-3|many|TRBD2|TRBV20-1
TGCAGTGCTAGTCAACTAGCGGGGTTCACAGATACGCAGTATTTT
CSASQLAGFTDTQYF
>TRBJ2-2|many|-|TRBV7-8
TGTGCCAGCAGCCCTCAGTCCCACACCGGGGAGCTGTTTTTT
CASSPQSHTGELFF
>TRBJ2-2|-|-|TRBV20-1
TGCAGTGCTACGTTCGGTCTTGGGGAGCTGTTTTTT
CSATFGLGELFF
>TRBJ2-4|many|-|TRBV7-2
TGTGCCAGCAGCTTAGGACCATTCGGGAACATTCAGTACTTC
CASSLGPFGNIQYF
>TRBJ2-7|few|-|TRBV30
TGTGCCTGTGTCTGGACAGCGTCCTACGAGCAGTACTTC
CACVWTASYEQYF
>TRBJ1-6|many|TRBD1|TRBV12-3/TRBV12-4
TGTGCCAGCAGTTTCAGGGGGCTAGGGTATAATTCACCCCTCCACTTT
CASSFRGLGYNSPLHF
>TRBJ2-3|many|TRBD2|TRBV5-6
TGTGCCAGCAGCCCCGGGACTAGCTTTGACACAGATACGCAGTATTTT
CASSPGTSFDTDTQYF
>TRBJ2-7|few|TRBD1|TRBV6-5
TGTGCCAGCAGTCACAGGGGCTACGACTACGAGCAGTACTTC
CASSHRGYDYEQYF
>TRBJ2-1|many|-|TRBV13
TGTGCCAGCAGCTTAGGTCTGGGATTGGGCTCCTACAATGAGCAGTTCTTC
CASSLGLGLGSYNEQFF
>TRBJ1-4|few|-|TRBV20-1
TGCAGTGCTAGCGAATTCCAGGCAACTAATGAAAAACTGTTTTTT
CSASEFQATNEKLFF
>TRBJ2-1|many|TRBD2|TRBV24-1
TGTGCCACCAGTGGGGATAGCGGGCCATCCTACAATGAGCAGTTCTTC
CATSGDSGPSYNEQFF
>TRBJ2-5|many|TRBD1|TRBV20-1
TGCAGTGCTAGAGGGGGACAGGGGAGGGAGGAGACCCAGTACTTC
CSARGGQGREETQYF
>TRBJ1-6|-|-|TRBV6-2/TRBV6-3
TGTGCCAGCAGAGACCCCGGACAGTTCAATTCACCCCTCCACTTT
CASRDPGQFNSPLHF
>TRBJ2-1|many|-|TRBV2
TGTGCCAGCAGCGAAGGAGGAGAATCCTACAATGAGCAGTTCTTC
CASSEGGESYNEQFF
>TRBJ2-7|many|-|TRBV30
TGTGCCTGGAGCCCCCGGAGGGGTGCCTACGAGCAGTACTTC
CAWSPRRGAYEQYF
>TRBJ1-5|-|-|TRBV27
TGTGCCAGCAGTTTAAGGGCCATTAATCAGCCCCAGCATTTT
CASSLRAINQPQHF
>TRBJ2-2|-|-|TRBV19
TGTGCCAGTAGTATAGAGGTTCGCATTAACACCGGGGAGCTGTTTTTT
CASSIEVRINTGELFF
>TRBJ2-3|-|-|TRBV6-1
TGTGCCAGCAGACTGGCGACTTCCACAGATACGCAGTATTTT
CASRLATSTDTQYF
>TRBJ2-1|-|TRBD1|TRBV19
TGTGCCAGTAGTATAGGGGGACAGGGCGGACTCGGGCAGTTCTTC
CASSIGGQGGLGQFF
>TRBJ2-2|-|TRBD2|TRBV19
TGTGCCAGTAGAATAACTAGCGGGCGAACCGGGGAGCTGTTTTTT
CASRITSGRTGELFF
>TRBJ2-3|-|TRBD2|TRBV2
TGTGCCAGCAGTGGTCGGAATAGCGGGAGGGGTACAGATACGCAGTATTTT
CASSGRNSGRGTDTQYF
>TRBJ2-7|few|-|TRBV19
TGTGCCAGTAGTAGCGGGGACAGACCCTACGAGCAGTACTTC
CASSSGDRPYEQYF
>TRBJ2-1|-|-|TRBV10-1
TGCGCCAGCAGTGAACAGTACAATGAGCAGTTCTTC
CASSEQYNEQFF
>TRBJ2-1|many|-|TRBV7-8
TGTGCCAGCAGCTTACTGGAGTTTTACAATGAGCAGTTCTTC
CASSLLEFYNEQFF
>TRBJ2-5|-|-|TRBV15
TGTGCCACCAGCAGGGTGGGGGTTCTGGAGACCCAGTACTTC
CATSRVGVLETQYF
>TRBJ2-2|many|TRBD2|TRBV11-3
TGTGCCAGCAGCTTCGGACTAGCGGGAGAAAGAGGCGGGGAGCTGTTTTTT
CASSFGLAGERGGELFF
>TRBJ1-2|many|-|TRBV27
TGTGCCAGCAGTCCCTACCCCATTAACTATGGCTACACCTTC
CASSPYPINYGYTF
>TRBJ1-2|many|-|TRBV20-1
TGCAGTGCTAGGGCCCTAGAGCCCCCAGATTATGGCTACACCTTC
CSARALEPPDYGYTF
>TRBJ2-1|-|TRBD2|TRBV20-1
TGCAGTGCTAGAGATTGGACTAGCGGGAGAGGCTCCTACAATGAGCAGTTCTTC
CSARDWTSGRGSYNEQFF
>TRBJ2-7|few|TRBD1|TRBV19
TGTGCCACATCCCATCGGGACAGAGCCTACGAGCAGTACTTC
CATSHRDRAYEQYF
>TRBJ2-3|many|-|TRBV6-1
TGTGCCAGCAGGGGCGGTAGCACAGATACGCAGTATTTT
CASRGGSTDTQYF
>TRBJ2-7|many|-|TRBV12-3/TRBV12-4
TGTGCCAGCAGTTTCCGATTGGGCTACGAGCAGTACTTC
CASSFRLGYEQYF
>TRBJ2-5|many|TRBD1|TRBV12-3/TRBV12-4
TGTGCCAGCAGTTTATCCGGCAGGGGGACCCAAGAGACCCAGTACTTC
CASSLSGRGTQETQYF